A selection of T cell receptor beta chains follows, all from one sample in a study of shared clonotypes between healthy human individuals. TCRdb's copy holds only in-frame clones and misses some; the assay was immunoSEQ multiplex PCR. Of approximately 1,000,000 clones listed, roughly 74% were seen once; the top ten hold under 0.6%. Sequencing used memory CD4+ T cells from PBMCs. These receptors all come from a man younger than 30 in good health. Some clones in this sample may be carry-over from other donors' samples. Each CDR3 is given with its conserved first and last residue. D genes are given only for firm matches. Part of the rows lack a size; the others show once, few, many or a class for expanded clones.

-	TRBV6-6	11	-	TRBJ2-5	TGTGCCAGCAGCACCGGGGAGACCCAGTACTTC	CASSTGETQYF
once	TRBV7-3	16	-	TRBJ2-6	TGTGCCAGCAGCTTATTAGCTACTTCTGGGGACAACGTCCTGACTTTC	CASSLLATSGDNVLTF
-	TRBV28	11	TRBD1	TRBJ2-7	TGTGCCAGCAGAGAAACAGGGGGGCAGTACTTC	CASRETGGQYF
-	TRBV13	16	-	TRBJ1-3	TGTGCCAGCAGCTTAGGTGTCGGGGACTCTGGAAACACCATATATTTT	CASSLGVGDSGNTIYF
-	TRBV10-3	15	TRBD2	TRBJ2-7	TGTGCCATCAAACCCCTAGCGGGAGGGCCCGGCGAGCAGTACTTC	CAIKPLAGGPGEQYF
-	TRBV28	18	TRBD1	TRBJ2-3	TGTGCCAGCGGGCGACAGGGTATACGGGTCGGGAAAACAGATACGCAGTATTTT	CASGRQGIRVGKTDTQYF
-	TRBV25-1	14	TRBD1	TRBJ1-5	TGTGCCAGCAGTGACCGGGACAGGTTTCAGCCCCAGCATTTT	CASSDRDRFQPQHF
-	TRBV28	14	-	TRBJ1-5	TGTGCCAGCAGTTTCTCGGAGGTTCGCCAGCCCCAGCATTTT	CASSFSEVRQPQHF
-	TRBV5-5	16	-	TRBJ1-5	TGTGCCAGCAGCTTACAGGGTCGGTGGGGCAATCAGCCCCAGCATTTT	CASSLQGRWGNQPQHF
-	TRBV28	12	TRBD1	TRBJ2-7	TGTGCCAGCAGGGGACAGGGTCGCGAGCAGTACTTC	CASRGQGREQYF
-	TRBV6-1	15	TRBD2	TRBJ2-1	TGTGCCAGCACAGGCGGGAGGGCCGCGTACAATGAGCAGTTCTTC	CASTGGRAAYNEQFF
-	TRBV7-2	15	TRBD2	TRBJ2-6	TGTGCCAGCAGCCCGGGGGGCTCTGGGGCCAACGTCCTGACTTTC	CASSPGGSGANVLTF